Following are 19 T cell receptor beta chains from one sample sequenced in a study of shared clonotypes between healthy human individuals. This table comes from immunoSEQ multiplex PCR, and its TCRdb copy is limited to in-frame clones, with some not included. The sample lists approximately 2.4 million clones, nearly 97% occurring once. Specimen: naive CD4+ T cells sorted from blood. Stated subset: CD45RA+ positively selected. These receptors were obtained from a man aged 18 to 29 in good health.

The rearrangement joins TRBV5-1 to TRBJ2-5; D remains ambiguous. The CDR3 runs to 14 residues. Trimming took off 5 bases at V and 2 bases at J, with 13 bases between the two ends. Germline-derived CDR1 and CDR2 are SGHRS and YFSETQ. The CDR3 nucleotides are TGCGCCAGCAGTAAAGGGCCCGCACAAGAGACCCAGTACTTC. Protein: CASSKGPAQETQYF.

The CDR3 protein is CASSPYRENTEAFF. DNA for the CDR3: TGTGCCAGCAGTCCTTACAGGGAGAACACTGAAGCTTTCTTT. This chain links TRBV6-5 with TRBJ1-1; the D gene is possibly TRBD1 (6 bases). Germline lookup yields CDR1 MNHEY and CDR2 SVGAGI. V lost 5 bases to trimming and J lost 1 base, with 11 bases between them. The CDR3 has 14 amino acids.

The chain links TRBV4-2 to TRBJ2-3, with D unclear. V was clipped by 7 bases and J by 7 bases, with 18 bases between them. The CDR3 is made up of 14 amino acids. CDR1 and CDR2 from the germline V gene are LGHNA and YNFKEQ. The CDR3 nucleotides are TGTGCCAGCACCCCGGGTAACGATCGGCATACGCAGTATTTT. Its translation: CASTPGNDRHTQYF.

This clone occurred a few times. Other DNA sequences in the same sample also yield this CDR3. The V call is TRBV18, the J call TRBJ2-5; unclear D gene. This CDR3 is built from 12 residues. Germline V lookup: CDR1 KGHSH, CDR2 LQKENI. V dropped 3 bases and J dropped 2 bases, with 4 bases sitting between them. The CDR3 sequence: CASSPQQETQYF. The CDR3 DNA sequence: TGTGCCAGCTCACCGCAACAAGAGACCCAGTACTTC.

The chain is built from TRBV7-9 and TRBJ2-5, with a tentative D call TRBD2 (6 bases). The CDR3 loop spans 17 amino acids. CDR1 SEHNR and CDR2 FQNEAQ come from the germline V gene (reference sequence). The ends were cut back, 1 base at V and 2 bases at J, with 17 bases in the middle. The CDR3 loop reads CASSLGRAGTAQETQYF. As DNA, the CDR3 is TGTGCCAGCAGCTTAGGGAGGGCGGGAACGGCTCAAGAGACCCAGTACTTC.

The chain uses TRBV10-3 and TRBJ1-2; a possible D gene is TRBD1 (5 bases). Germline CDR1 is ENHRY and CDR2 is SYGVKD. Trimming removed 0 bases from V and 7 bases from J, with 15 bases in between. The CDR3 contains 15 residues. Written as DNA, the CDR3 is TGTGCCATCAGTGAGTCGACGGGGCGGGGATCTGGCTACACCTTC. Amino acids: CAISESTGRGSGYTF.

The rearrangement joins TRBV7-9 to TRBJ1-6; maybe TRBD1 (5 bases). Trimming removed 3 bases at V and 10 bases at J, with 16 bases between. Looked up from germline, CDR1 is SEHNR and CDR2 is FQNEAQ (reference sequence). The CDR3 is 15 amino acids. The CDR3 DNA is TGTGCCAGCAGCTTCGATGAGGGGCGGTACTCACCCCTCCACTTT. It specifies CASSFDEGRYSPLHF.

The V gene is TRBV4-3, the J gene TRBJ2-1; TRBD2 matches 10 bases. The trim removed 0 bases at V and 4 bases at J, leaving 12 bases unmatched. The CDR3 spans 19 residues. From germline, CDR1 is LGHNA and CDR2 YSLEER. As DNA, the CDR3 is TGCGCCAGCAGCCAAGATCATCCAGCGGGAGGGCCCTCGTACAATGAGCAGTTCTTC. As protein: CASSQDHPAGGPSYNEQFF.

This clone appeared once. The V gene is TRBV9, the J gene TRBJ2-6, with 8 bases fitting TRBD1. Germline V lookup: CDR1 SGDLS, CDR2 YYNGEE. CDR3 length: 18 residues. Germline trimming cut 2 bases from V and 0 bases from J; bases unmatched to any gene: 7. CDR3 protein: CASSVGTGPSSGANVLTF. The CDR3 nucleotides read TGTGCCAGCAGCGTGGGGACAGGTCCCAGCTCTGGGGCCAACGTCCTGACTTTC.

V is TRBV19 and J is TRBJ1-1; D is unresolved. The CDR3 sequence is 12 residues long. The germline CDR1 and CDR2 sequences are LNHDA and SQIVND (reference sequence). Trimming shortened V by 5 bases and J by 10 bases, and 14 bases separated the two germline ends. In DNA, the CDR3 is TGTGCCAGTAGTGCCCGACAACGAACAGCTTTCTTT. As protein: CASSARQRTAFF. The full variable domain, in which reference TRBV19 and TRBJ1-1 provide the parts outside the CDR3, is DGGITQSPKYLFRKEGQNVTLSCEQNLNHDAMYWYRQDPGQGLRLIYYSQIVNDFQKGDIAEGYSVSREKKESFPLTVTSAQKNPTAFYLCASSARQRTAFFGQGTRLTVV.

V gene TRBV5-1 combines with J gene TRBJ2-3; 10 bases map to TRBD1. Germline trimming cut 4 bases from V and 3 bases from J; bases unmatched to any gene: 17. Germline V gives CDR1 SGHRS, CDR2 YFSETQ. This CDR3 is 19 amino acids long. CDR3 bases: TGCGCCAGCAGCAAGGGACAGGGGACCCTAGCGACTTTGACAGATACGCAGTATTTT. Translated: CASSKGQGTLATLTDTQYF.

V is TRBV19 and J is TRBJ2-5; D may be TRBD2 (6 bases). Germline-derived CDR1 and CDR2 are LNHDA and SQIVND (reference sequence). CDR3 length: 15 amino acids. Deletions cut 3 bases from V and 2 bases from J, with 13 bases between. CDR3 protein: CASSITPSGQETQYF. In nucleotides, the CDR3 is TGTGCCAGTAGTATTACCCCCAGCGGGCAAGAGACCCAGTACTTC.

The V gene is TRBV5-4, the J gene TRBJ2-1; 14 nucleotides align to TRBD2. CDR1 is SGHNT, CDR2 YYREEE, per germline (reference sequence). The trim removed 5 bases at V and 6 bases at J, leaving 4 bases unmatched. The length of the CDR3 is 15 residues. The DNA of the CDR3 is TGTGCCAGCAGAACGGGACTAGCGGGAGCCAATGAGCAGTTCTTC. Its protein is CASRTGLAGANEQFF.

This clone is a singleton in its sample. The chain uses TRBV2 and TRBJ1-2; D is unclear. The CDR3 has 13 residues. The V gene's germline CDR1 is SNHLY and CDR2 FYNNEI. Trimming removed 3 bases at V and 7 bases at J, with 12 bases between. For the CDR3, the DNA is TGTGCCAGCAGTGAGATATCGGGCGCTGGCTACACCTTC. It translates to CASSEISGAGYTF.

CDR3 nucleotides: TGTGCCAGCAGGTTCACCACTAGCGGGGGAACCATGACCCCCTACGAGCAGTACTTC. Amino acids: CASRFTTSGGTMTPYEQYF. V usage is TRBV2 and J usage is TRBJ2-7; 11 bases are a match to TRBD2. The CDR3 contains 19 residues. Germline CDR1 SNHLY, CDR2 FYNNEI. V trimming: 6 bases; J trimming: 2 bases; junction bases outside the gene matches: 18.

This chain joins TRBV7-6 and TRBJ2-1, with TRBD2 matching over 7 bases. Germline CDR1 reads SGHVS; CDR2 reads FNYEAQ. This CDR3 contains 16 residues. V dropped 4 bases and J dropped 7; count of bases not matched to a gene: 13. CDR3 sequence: CASSSSPDPGGNEQFF. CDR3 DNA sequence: TGTGCCAGCAGCTCATCTCCGGACCCGGGGGGAAATGAGCAGTTCTTC.

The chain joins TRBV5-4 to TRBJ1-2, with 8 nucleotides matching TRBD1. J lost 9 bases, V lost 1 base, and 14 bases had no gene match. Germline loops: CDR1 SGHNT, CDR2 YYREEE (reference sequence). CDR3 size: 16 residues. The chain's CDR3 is CASSLIGQGAGNSYTF. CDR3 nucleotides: TGTGCCAGCAGCTTGATCGGCCAGGGGGCGGGTAATAGCTACACCTTC.

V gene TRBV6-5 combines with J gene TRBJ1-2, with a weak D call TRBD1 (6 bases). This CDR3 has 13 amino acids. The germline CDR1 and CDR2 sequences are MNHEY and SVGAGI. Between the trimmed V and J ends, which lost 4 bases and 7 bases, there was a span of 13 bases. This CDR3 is CASSLDSKGGYTF. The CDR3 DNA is TGTGCCAGCAGTTTGGACAGCAAGGGTGGCTACACCTTC.

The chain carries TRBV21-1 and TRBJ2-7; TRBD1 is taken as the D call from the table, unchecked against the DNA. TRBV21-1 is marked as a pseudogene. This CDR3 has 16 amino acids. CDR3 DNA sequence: TGTGCCAGCAGCTATGGACAGGGATGGCTTGGGAACGAGCAGTACTTC. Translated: CASSYGQGWLGNEQYF.